This note documents a single T cell receptor beta chain sequence. This sample was included in a study of blood T cell repertoires in COVID-19. For the study at large: Sites in the United States, Italy and Spain provided acute and convalescent COVID-19 samples.

Method: immunoSEQ multiplex PCR; TCRdb's copy keeps in-frame clones and lacks some. The sample has 150,000 to 200,000 clones, approximately 87% seen once. The germline CDR1 and CDR2 sequences are MNHEY and SVGAGI. With V trimmed by 6 bases and J by 10 bases, 10 bases remained unmatched. This CDR3 comprises 14 residues. Specimen: PBMCs or T cells enriched from blood (not recorded which). The rearrangement uses TRBV6-5 and TRBJ1-5, with TRBD1 matching over 9 bases. This clonotype was sampled from a woman aged 45 to 65 who had recovered from COVID-19. CDR3 region: CASRPDRGGGPQHF. In DNA, the CDR3 is TGTGCCAGCAGGCCGGACAGGGGAGGTGGACCCCAGCATTTT.